The 21 T cell receptor beta chains below were found in one sample sequenced in a study of blood T cell repertoires in COVID-19. Clones were sequenced by immunoSEQ multiplex PCR, and TCRdb holds only the in-frame ones, with some missing. Of some 96,000 clones in the sample, around four fifths were seen once. The sequenced material came from peripheral blood. These receptors all stem from a woman in her 70s with acute or convalescent COVID-19.

V usage is TRBV29-1 and J usage is TRBJ1-3; D is ambiguous. Trimming stripped 6 bases from V and 6 bases from J, with 21 bases between. The germline V gene encodes CDR1 SQVTM and CDR2 ANQGSEA. The CDR3 has 15 amino acids. The CDR3 reads CSVLDPALGLNTIYF. In DNA form, the CDR3 reads TGCAGCGTCCTAGACCCAGCCCTAGGCCTAAACACCATATATTTT. Full variable domain (rest looked up from reference TRBV29-1 and TRBJ1-3): SAVISQKPSRDICQRGTSLTIQCQVDSQVTMMFWYRQQPGQSLTLIATANQGSEATYESGFVIDKFPISRPNLTFSTLTVSNMSPEDSSIYLCSVLDPALGLNTIYFGEGSWLTVV.

The genes are TRBV19 and TRBJ1-4; tentatively, D is TRBD1 (6 bases). V lost 9 bases to trimming and J lost 0 bases, with 14 bases between them. The germline gives CDR1 LNHDA, CDR2 SQIVND (reference sequence). The CDR3 sequence is 15 residues long. The CDR3: CASRGTPTTNEKLFF. The CDR3 nucleotides are TGTGCCAGCCGTGGGACACCGACAACTAATGAAAAACTGTTTTTT.

CDR3 DNA: TGTGCCAGCAATGGACTCCTCACAGATACGCAGTATTTT. Translating gives CASNGLLTDTQYF. The V call is TRBV12-3 or TRBV12-4, the J call TRBJ2-3; a possible D gene is TRBD2 (5 bases). Trimming pared 7 bases from V and 2 bases from J, leaving 10 bases between. CDR3 length: 13 amino acids.

The CDR3 sequence is CASSESSRVVAANTGELFF. As DNA, the CDR3 is TGCGCCAGCAGTGAGTCGTCCAGGGTAGTAGCCGCGAACACCGGGGAGCTGTTTTTT. The chain employs TRBV10-2 and TRBJ2-2; D is possibly TRBD1 (5 bases). Germline CDR1 reads WSHSY; CDR2 reads SAAADI. The length of the CDR3 is 19 residues. V gave up 0 bases and J gave up 0 bases, with 17 bases separating them.

The CDR3 DNA reads as TGTGCCAGCAGTGAATTTTCTGGGGGCGTCGCTTTCTTT. Residues: CASSEFSGGVAFF. This chain uses TRBV2 with TRBJ1-1; possibly TRBD1 for D (6 bases). V lost 2 bases to trimming and J lost 11 bases, with 15 bases between them. The CDR3 loop spans 13 amino acids. Looked up from germline, CDR1 is SNHLY and CDR2 is FYNNEI.

The V gene is TRBV5-1, the J gene TRBJ2-5; D possibly corresponds to TRBD1 (6 bases). Trimming shortened V by 0 bases and J by 5 bases, and 17 bases separated the two germline ends. CDR1 is SGHRS and CDR2 is YFSETQ in the germline V gene. The CDR3 spans 16 residues. The CDR3 here is CASSLALAGVGETQYF. The DNA for the CDR3 is TGCGCCAGCAGCTTGGCCTTGGCAGGGGTAGGGGAGACCCAGTACTTC.

V usage is TRBV10-3 and J usage is TRBJ1-1, with D tentatively TRBD1 (6 bases). CDR1 ENHRY and CDR2 SYGVKD come from the germline V gene. V lost 0 bases, J lost 3 bases, and 14 bases lay in between. The CDR3 contains 16 residues. The CDR3, as DNA: TGTGCCATCAGTGAGTCTCAGGGGCAGGACTACACTGAAGCTTTCTTT. Translated, it gives CAISESQGQDYTEAFF.

This clone was detected only a few times. The J gene is TRBJ2-1, the V gene TRBV29-1, with a possible D match to TRBD2 (5 bases). Trimming took 2 bases from V and 5 from J, leaving 7 bases between them. The germline gives CDR1 SQVTM, CDR2 ANQGSEA. The CDR3 is 12 amino acids. As DNA, the CDR3 is TGCAGCGTTGAACCGCGGGACAATGAGCAGTTCTTC. Amino acid sequence: CSVEPRDNEQFF.

The chain joins TRBV9 to TRBJ2-7; 9 nucleotides line up with TRBD1. The V and J ends lost 2 bases and 4 bases, in that order; junction bases with no gene match: 7. The CDR3 is 15 residues long. Germline loops: CDR1 SGDLS, CDR2 YYNGEE. The CDR3 nucleotides read TGTGCCAGCAGCGTGGGGACAGGGAGTAGTTACGAGCAGTACTTC. Translated, it gives CASSVGTGSSYEQYF.

The chain joins TRBV18 to TRBJ1-4; D gene ambiguous. V lost 2 bases to trimming and J lost 6 bases, with 13 bases between them. CDR1 is KGHSH and CDR2 is LQKENI in the germline V gene. The CDR3 totals 15 residues. The CDR3 region is CASSPGRGRDEKLFF. In DNA, the CDR3 is TGTGCCAGCTCACCAGGTCGAGGGAGAGATGAAAAACTGTTTTTT.

A few counts support this clone. The chain combines TRBV4-3 with TRBJ1-2, with D perhaps TRBD1 (6 bases). Germline CDR1 LGHNA, CDR2 YSLEER. The ends were cut back, 2 bases at V and 2 bases at J, with 18 bases in the middle. This CDR3 comprises 17 residues. In DNA form, the CDR3 reads TGCGCCAGCAGCCAACAGACGGGGGGCGGTTCAAACTATGGCTACACCTTC. Protein product: CASSQQTGGGSNYGYTF.

The chain couples TRBV19 to TRBJ1-1; D not resolved. Germline-derived CDR1 and CDR2 are LNHDA and SQIVND (reference sequence). The CDR3 is made up of 13 amino acids. V was shortened by 3 bases and J by 1 base, with 6 bases between the two germline ends. The DNA of the CDR3 is TGTGCCAGTAGTATTCAGGCGAACACTGAAGCTTTCTTT. It yields the protein CASSIQANTEAFF.

This clone was observed a single time. Because it lacks the conserved phenylalanine or tryptophan at the end, this CDR3 is likely a read error. The genes are TRBV19 and TRBJ1-2, with D possibly matching TRBD1 (6 bases). Per germline, CDR1 LNHDA and CDR2 SQIVND (reference sequence). V dropped 7 bases and J dropped 2 bases, with 11 bases sitting between them. This CDR3 spans 13 amino acids. CDR3 sequence: CASNRGHNYGYTL. CDR3 DNA sequence: TGTGCCAGTAACCGGGGACACAACTATGGCTACACCCTC.

This clone appeared a few times. This chain connects TRBV4-1 to TRBJ1-2; 7 bases align to TRBD1. Germline trimming cut 8 bases from V and 4 bases from J; bases unmatched to any gene: 16. Germline assignment: CDR1 MGHRA and CDR2 YSYEKL. This CDR3 has 16 amino acids. In nucleotides, the CDR3 is TGCGCCAGCGGCCGGGACAGAAAAAATGTGGTCTATGGCTACACCTTC. It translates to CASGRDRKNVVYGYTF.

This clone showed up just a few times. The chain has TRBV18 and TRBJ2-7; 10 bases agree with TRBD1. Germline V lookup: CDR1 KGHSH, CDR2 LQKENI. V trimming: 5 bases; J trimming: 5 bases; junction bases outside the gene matches: 3. This CDR3 has 13 residues. DNA for the CDR3: TGTGCCAGCTCAAGACAGGGGGCTAACGAGCAGTACGTC. Protein: CASSRQGANEQYV.

V and J are TRBV5-1 and TRBJ1-6; 8 bases are shared with TRBD1. The CDR3 extends over 15 amino acids. CDR1 is SGHRS and CDR2 is YFSETQ in the germline V gene. Trimming at V came to 3 bases and at J to 3 bases, leaving 2 bases not matched to a gene. The CDR3, as DNA: TGCGCCAGCAGCTACGGACAGGGCTATAATTCACCCCTCCACTTT. Residues: CASSYGQGYNSPLHF.

The chain is built from TRBV11-2 and TRBJ2-1; 7 bases map to TRBD2. The V and J ends lost 0 bases and 10 bases, in that order; junction bases with no gene match: 6. CDR3 length: 14 amino acids. Germline V gene data show CDR1 as SGHAT and CDR2 as FQNNGV. The CDR3 loop is CASSLERSGKEQFF. The CDR3 DNA follows: TGTGCCAGCAGCTTAGAACGGAGCGGGAAGGAGCAGTTCTTC.

The V gene is TRBV7-8, the J gene TRBJ1-2; D is uncertain. CDR1 and CDR2 from the germline V gene are SGHVS and FQNEAQ. The V end lost 5 bases, the J end lost 10 bases, and 11 bases lay between the germline ends. The CDR3 length is 11 residues. Here the CDR3 reads CASSLARDYTF. The CDR3 DNA follows: TGTGCCAGCAGCCTCGCCCGGGACTACACCTTC. Full variable domain (missing parts from reference TRBV7-8 and TRBJ1-2): GAGVSQSPRYKVAKRGQDVALRCDPISGHVSLFWYQQALGQGPEFLTYFQNEAQLDKSGLPSDRFFAERPEGSVSTLKIQRTQQEDSAVYLCASSLARDYTFGSGTRLTVV.

V is TRBV20-1 and J is TRBJ2-7; 8 positions match TRBD2. CDR1 is DFQATT, CDR2 SNEGSKA, per germline (reference sequence). There are 14 residues in the CDR3. V lost 3 bases to trimming and J lost 0 bases; unmatched junction nucleotides: 4. In nucleotides, the CDR3 is TGCAGTGCTAGTACGGGGGGGTTCTCCTACGAGCAGTACTTC. Its protein is CSASTGGFSYEQYF.

This rearrangement joins TRBV19 to TRBJ1-5; a weak D match, TRBD1 (6 bases). CDR3 size: 13 residues. CDR1 is LNHDA, CDR2 SQIVND, per germline (reference sequence). Trimming pared 9 bases from V and 7 bases from J, leaving 16 bases between. CDR3 residues: CASEGGRWQPQHF. The CDR3 bases are TGTGCCAGCGAGGGGGGGCGTTGGCAGCCCCAGCATTTT.

The chain has TRBV19 and TRBJ1-2; D remains unclear. CDR1 LNHDA and CDR2 SQIVND come from the germline V gene (reference sequence). The V and J ends lost 4 bases and 0 bases respectively, with 12 bases between them. The CDR3 sequence is 15 residues long. CDR3 residues: CASSTGDGSNYGYTF. The DNA for the CDR3 is TGTGCCAGTAGTACGGGAGACGGGTCTAACTATGGCTACACCTTC.